Shown below are 30 T cell receptor beta chains from a single sample sequenced in a study of T cell responses to AZD1222 COVID-19 vaccine. This table comes from immunoSEQ multiplex PCR, and its TCRdb copy is limited to in-frame clones, with some not included. The table has under 150,000 clones, 85% to 90% seen once. The input for sequencing was peripheral blood, taken on day 0 of AZD1222 vaccination. The receptor source for this set is an adult in good health.

The rearrangement joins TRBV11-1 to TRBJ1-5, with 8 nucleotides matching TRBD1. After removal of 4 bases from V and 7 bases from J, the junction contained 3 bases not matched to a gene. The CDR3 has 13 amino acids. Germline CDR1 is SGHAT and CDR2 is FQDESV (reference sequence). CDR3 DNA sequence: TGTGCCAGCAGCTCAGACAGGGGACAGCCCCAGCATTTT. Translated: CASSSDRGQPQHF.

The chain is built from TRBV27 and TRBJ2-3; D is unclear. The CDR3 consists of 15 residues. Germline values: CDR1 MNHEY, CDR2 SMNVEV (reference sequence). V shed 1 base and J shed 0 bases, with 8 bases lying between them. The CDR3 loop is CASSLWRRSTDTQYF. CDR3 DNA sequence: TGTGCCAGCAGTTTATGGCGGAGAAGCACAGATACGCAGTATTTT.

This chain links TRBV2 with TRBJ2-7; TRBD1 matches at 9 bases. The CDR3 totals 13 residues. The V gene's germline CDR1 is SNHLY and CDR2 FYNNEI. V gave up 11 bases and J gave up 0 bases; unmatched junction bases: 5. The chain's CDR3 is CAGTGGSSYEQYF. The CDR3 DNA sequence: TGTGCCGGAACAGGGGGCTCCTCCTACGAGCAGTACTTC.

The chain combines TRBV7-2 with TRBJ2-1; 12 nucleotides align to TRBD2. CDR3 length: 18 amino acids. The junction had 8 bases not matched to a gene; V was cut back by 3 bases and J by 2 bases. Germline V gene data show CDR1 as SGHTA and CDR2 as FQGNSA. The CDR3 reads CASSFRLAGEPTYNEQFF. The CDR3 nucleotides read TGTGCCAGCAGCTTCAGACTAGCGGGGGAGCCCACCTACAATGAGCAGTTCTTC.

Only one count was recorded for this clone. The rearrangement joins TRBV28 to TRBJ1-1, with 7 bases matching TRBD1. CDR3 length: 20 residues. The J segment lost 1 base and the V segment lost 2 bases, leaving 19 bases of the junction unmatched. Germline CDR1 reads MDHEN; CDR2 reads SYDVKM. The CDR3 region is CASSLGGSGGRPRRNTEAFF. The DNA of the CDR3 is TGTGCCAGCAGTTTAGGAGGATCAGGGGGGCGGCCCCGGAGGAACACTGAAGCTTTCTTT.

The chain is built from TRBV6-2 or TRBV6-3 and TRBJ2-2, with 9 nucleotides matching TRBD2. V shed 5 bases and J 5 bases; nucleotides not matched to a gene: 6. CDR3 length: 15 residues. Looked up from germline, CDR1 is MNHEY and CDR2 is SVGEGT. The CDR3 DNA is TGTGCCAGCAGTACGAGCGGGAGGACGACCGGGGAGCTGTTTTTT. Encoded protein: CASSTSGRTTGELFF.

The V call is TRBV20-1, the J call TRBJ2-7; 12 nucleotides align to TRBD2. The CDR3 is 15 amino acids. The V gene's germline CDR1 is DFQATT and CDR2 SNEGSKA (reference sequence). V shed 3 bases and J 5 bases; nucleotides not matched to a gene: 8. The chain's CDR3 is CSASVQTSGSDEQYF. DNA of the CDR3: TGCAGTGCTAGTGTTCAGACTAGCGGGAGCGACGAGCAGTACTTC.

The chain carries TRBV30 and TRBJ1-6; D is unresolved. Trimming shortened V by 2 bases and J by 3 bases, and 11 bases separated the two germline ends. This CDR3 spans 15 amino acids. Per germline, CDR1 GTSNPN and CDR2 SVGIG (reference sequence). Here the CDR3 reads CAWSQQQVYNSPLHF. The CDR3 DNA reads TGTGCCTGGAGTCAGCAACAAGTCTATAATTCACCCCTCCACTTT.

The table lists this clone with a count of one. V is TRBV2 and J is TRBJ1-6; D gene uncertain. Between the trimmed V and J ends, which lost 4 bases and 0 bases, there was a span of 10 bases. This CDR3 region has 16 residues. In germline, CDR1 is SNHLY, CDR2 FYNNEI. The CDR3 sequence: CASSVGRSSYNSPLHF. DNA for the CDR3: TGTGCCAGCAGTGTCGGCCGAAGCTCCTATAATTCACCCCTCCACTTT.

The chain carries TRBV6-1 and TRBJ1-3, with D uncertain. The CDR3 has 14 residues. The ends were cut back, 0 bases at V and 4 bases at J, with 7 bases in the middle. Germline V lookup: CDR1 MNHNS, CDR2 SASEGT. The CDR3 spells CASSEAVRGNTIYF. DNA for the CDR3: TGTGCCAGCAGTGAAGCCGTACGGGGAAACACCATATATTTT.

This clone has a handful of counts. The chain has TRBV2 and TRBJ2-1; D perhaps matches TRBD2 (5 bases). Trimming left V 2 bases short and J 9 bases short, with 11 bases between. This CDR3 has 13 residues. Germline V CDR1 and CDR2: SNHLY, FYNNEI. The CDR3 coding sequence is TGTGCCAGCAGTGAATTCCTAGCTGGTGAGCAGTTCTTC. The encoded protein is CASSEFLAGEQFF.

The chain uses TRBV7-3 and TRBJ1-2, with TRBD1 identical over 8 bases. The V and J ends lost 5 bases and 4 bases, in that order; junction bases with no gene match: 3. The length of the CDR3 is 13 residues. Germline V gene lookup returns CDR1 SGHTA and CDR2 FQGTGA. The CDR3 DNA reads TGTGCCAGCAGCACACAGGGGGGCTATGGCTACACCTTC. Encoded protein: CASSTQGGYGYTF. Full variable domain (outside the CDR3, taken from reference TRBV7-3 and TRBJ1-2): GAGVSQTPSNKVTEKGKYVELRCDPISGHTALYWYRQSLGQGPEFLIYFQGTGAADDSGLPNDRFFAVRPEGSVSTLKIQRTERGDSAVYLCASSTQGGYGYTFGSGTRLTVV.

The chain uses TRBV9 and TRBJ1-1; a possible D gene is TRBD1 (5 bases). The CDR3 is made up of 15 amino acids. Per the germline V gene, CDR1 is SGDLS and CDR2 is YYNGEE. V gave up 4 bases and J gave up 0 bases, with 13 bases separating them. The CDR3 sequence: CASSYSRGMNTEAFF. For the CDR3, the DNA is TGTGCCAGCAGCTACTCTCGGGGGATGAACACTGAAGCTTTCTTT.

The V gene is TRBV15, the J gene TRBJ1-2, with D uncertain. With 3 bases removed from V and 0 bases from J, the gap between germline ends came to 11 bases. The germline V gene has CDR1 LNHNV and CDR2 YYDKDF (reference sequence). This CDR3 is 15 amino acids long. CDR3 sequence reads: CATSSFRVSNYGYTF. In nucleotides, the CDR3 is TGTGCCACCAGCAGCTTCCGGGTCTCTAACTATGGCTACACCTTC.

CDR3 residues: CASSPDRVGGYTF. The CDR3 DNA sequence: TGTGCCAGTAGTCCTGACAGGGTCGGTGGCTACACCTTC. The chain joins TRBV19 to TRBJ1-2; TRBD1 agrees at 7 bases. The CDR3 loop spans 13 amino acids. J was trimmed by 7 bases and V by 5 bases; bases with no gene match: 7. Germline V lookup: CDR1 LNHDA, CDR2 SQIVND (reference sequence).

The V call is TRBV7-2, the J call TRBJ2-7, with D perhaps matching TRBD2 (7 bases). Trimming removed 4 bases from V and 2 bases from J, with 15 bases in between. Germline assignment: CDR1 SGHTA and CDR2 FQGNSA. The CDR3 length is 15 residues. The CDR3 nucleotides read TGTGCCAGCAGCTCCGTGAAAGGGGGGGCCTACGAGCAGTACTTC. Translating it yields CASSSVKGGAYEQYF. Based on the CDR3 plus reference TRBV7-2 and TRBJ2-7, the full variable domain is GAGVSQSPSNKVTEKGKDVELRCDPISGHTALYWYRQSLGQGLEFLIYFQGNSAPDKSGLPSDRFSAERTGGSVSTLTIQRTQQEDSAVYLCASSSVKGGAYEQYFGPGTRLTVT.

The chain employs TRBV28 and TRBJ1-2; D possibly corresponds to TRBD1 (6 bases). Trimming stripped 6 bases from V and 5 bases from J, with 16 bases between. The germline V gene encodes CDR1 MDHEN and CDR2 SYDVKM. This CDR3 is built from 14 residues. The CDR3 bases are TGTGCCAGCAGCCGGGGGGGCCAGTATTATGGCTACACCTTC. Translating gives CASSRGGQYYGYTF.

The J gene is TRBJ2-5, the V gene TRBV11-1; D may be TRBD1 or TRBD2 (6 bases each). The V gene lost 2 bases and the J gene lost 4 bases, with 14 bases spanning the gap. The CDR3 runs to 15 residues. The germline gives CDR1 SGHAT, CDR2 FQDESV (reference sequence). The CDR3 region has the DNA TGTGCCAGCAGCTTACAGGGGTTCGGGGGAGAGACCCAGTACTTC. Translation gives CASSLQGFGGETQYF.

The genes are TRBV10-2 and TRBJ2-7; weak D call: TRBD2 (5 bases). The CDR3 is 15 residues long. Trimming cost V 2 bases and J 5 bases, with 16 bases left between them. Germline V gene lookup returns CDR1 WSHSY and CDR2 SAAADI. The DNA of the CDR3 is TGCGCCAGCAGTGAGGCCGAGAGGGTTTTCGACGAGCAGTACTTC. This codes for CASSEAERVFDEQYF.

This clone appeared once. The rearrangement uses TRBV27 and TRBJ2-7, with D unresolved. The germline gives CDR1 MNHEY, CDR2 SMNVEV (reference sequence). Trimming took 1 base from V and 2 from J, leaving 9 bases between them. The CDR3 sequence is 14 residues long. The CDR3 is CASSLFPGAYEQYF. The CDR3, as DNA: TGTGCCAGCAGTTTATTCCCTGGGGCCTACGAGCAGTACTTC.

V is TRBV6-5 and J is TRBJ2-3; D unclear. Germline CDR1 reads MNHEY; CDR2 reads SVGAGI. V lost 5 bases to trimming and J lost 2 bases, with 11 bases between them. The CDR3 totals 14 residues. The CDR3 protein is CASSPPGPTDTQYF. CDR3 nucleotide sequence: TGTGCCAGCAGTCCTCCCGGGCCCACAGATACGCAGTATTTT.

Points on this clone: Relative to the germline gene, one junction end is altered; a read error may explain this. The chain recombines TRBV3-1 (or the pseudogene TRBV3-2) with TRBJ1-2; no reliable D call. The CDR3 has 13 amino acids. Germline V lookup: CDR1 LGHDT, CDR2 YNNKEL (reference sequence). The CDR3 sequence is CASSPGRAVRVAF. CDR3 coding DNA: TGTGCCAGCAGCCCCGGCAGAGCAGTCAGAGTCGCCTTC.

This rearrangement joins TRBV19 to TRBJ2-2; 7 bases agree with TRBD2. Germline assignment: CDR1 LNHDA and CDR2 SQIVND (reference sequence). Germline trimming cut 6 bases from V and 3 bases from J; bases unmatched to any gene: 7. The CDR3 contains 15 residues. The CDR3 DNA sequence: TGTGCCAGTAGCGGGGGAGGGATTGACACCGGGGAGCTGTTTTTT. The encoded protein is CASSGGGIDTGELFF.

This chain links TRBV6-5 with TRBJ2-7; 9 nucleotides line up with TRBD1. The J segment lost 6 bases and the V segment lost 8 bases, leaving 8 bases of the junction unmatched. The CDR3 runs 13 residues. Germline CDR1 reads MNHEY; CDR2 reads SVGAGI. CDR3 amino acids: CASCRDRASEQYF. CDR3 bases: TGTGCCAGCTGTCGGGACAGGGCTTCCGAGCAGTACTTC.

With respect to this clone: This CDR3 is also generated by other DNA sequences in the sample. V and J are TRBV7-9 and TRBJ2-7, with 9 bases fitting TRBD1. Germline V gene data show CDR1 as SEHNR and CDR2 as FQNEAQ (reference sequence). The CDR3 runs to 14 residues. Germline trimming cut 4 bases from V and 2 bases from J; bases unmatched to any gene: 3. The CDR3 loop is CASSSRTGAYEQYF. CDR3 bases: TGTGCCAGCAGCTCACGGACAGGGGCCTACGAGCAGTACTTC.

This sequence joins TRBV10-3 and TRBJ1-1; tentative D call: TRBD1 (6 bases). This CDR3 is built from 14 residues. V lost 1 base to trimming and J lost 5 bases, with 11 bases between them. From germline, CDR1 is ENHRY and CDR2 SYGVKD. CDR3 bases: TGTGCCATCAGTGAGTGGGGGGGCCGGACTGAAGCTTTCTTT. It is translated as CAISEWGGRTEAFF.

The genes are TRBV5-1 and TRBJ2-1; a weak D match, TRBD1 (6 bases). The CDR3 sequence is 15 residues long. V lost 1 base and J lost 8, with 16 bases in between. Looked up from germline, CDR1 is SGHRS and CDR2 is YFSETQ. The CDR3 DNA is TGCGCCAGCAGCTTGACCCCCGCAGGGGCCGATGAGCAGTTCTTC. It translates to CASSLTPAGADEQFF.

This chain joins TRBV27 and TRBJ2-2, with 9 bases lining up with TRBD1. This CDR3 has 18 residues. The V and J ends lost 1 base and 5 bases, in that order; junction bases with no gene match: 11. In germline, CDR1 is MNHEY, CDR2 SMNVEV (reference sequence). Here the CDR3 reads CASSLFPLGQGWTGELFF. CDR3 sequence (DNA): TGTGCCAGCAGTTTATTCCCCCTAGGACAGGGGTGGACCGGGGAGCTGTTTTTT.

CDR3 residues: CASSILQSVSNQPQHF. The CDR3 region has the DNA TGTGCCAGCAGTATTCTACAGTCTGTTAGCAATCAGCCCCAGCATTTT. V usage is TRBV2 and J usage is TRBJ1-5; D is ambiguous. The length of the CDR3 is 16 residues. Germline loops: CDR1 SNHLY, CDR2 FYNNEI. V lost 5 bases and J 0 bases, leaving 14 bases between the germline ends.

The chain employs TRBV19 and TRBJ2-1; D is perhaps TRBD1 (6 bases). The CDR3 consists of 15 residues. The V end was cut by 4 bases, the J end by 5 bases, with 15 bases between. Germline values: CDR1 LNHDA, CDR2 SQIVND (reference sequence). CDR3: CASSKDRLENNEQFF. CDR3 DNA sequence: TGTGCCAGTAGTAAAGACAGGCTAGAGAACAATGAGCAGTTCTTC.